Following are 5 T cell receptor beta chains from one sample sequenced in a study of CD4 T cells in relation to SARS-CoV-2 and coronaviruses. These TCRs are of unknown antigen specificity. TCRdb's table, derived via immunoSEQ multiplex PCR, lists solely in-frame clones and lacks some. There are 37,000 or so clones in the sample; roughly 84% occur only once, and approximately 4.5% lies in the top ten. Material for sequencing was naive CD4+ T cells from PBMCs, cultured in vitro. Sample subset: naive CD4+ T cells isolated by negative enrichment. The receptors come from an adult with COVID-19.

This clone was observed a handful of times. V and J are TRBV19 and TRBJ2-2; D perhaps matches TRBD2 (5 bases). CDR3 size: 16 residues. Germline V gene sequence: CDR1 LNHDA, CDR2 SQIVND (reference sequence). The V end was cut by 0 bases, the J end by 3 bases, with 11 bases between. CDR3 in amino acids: CASSIDPREYTGELFF. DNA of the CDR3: TGTGCCAGTAGTATAGATCCGAGGGAATACACCGGGGAGCTGTTTTTT. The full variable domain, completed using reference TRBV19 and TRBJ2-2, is DGGITQSPKYLFRKEGQNVTLSCEQNLNHDAMYWYRQDPGQGLRLIYYSQIVNDFQKGDIAEGYSVSREKKESFPLTVTSAQKNPTAFYLCASSIDPREYTGELFFGEGSRLTVL.

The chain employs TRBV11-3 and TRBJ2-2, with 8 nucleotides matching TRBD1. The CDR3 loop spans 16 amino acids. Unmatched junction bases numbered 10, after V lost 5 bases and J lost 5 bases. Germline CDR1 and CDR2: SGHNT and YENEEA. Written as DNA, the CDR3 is TGTGCCAGCAGCACCGCCGGGACAGGCGGAACCGGGGAGCTGTTTTTT. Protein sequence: CASSTAGTGGTGELFF.

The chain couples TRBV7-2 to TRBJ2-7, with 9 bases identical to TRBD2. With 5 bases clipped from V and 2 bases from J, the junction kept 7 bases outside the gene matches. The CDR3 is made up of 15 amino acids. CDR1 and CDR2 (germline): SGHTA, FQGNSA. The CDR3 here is CASSVRLADPYEQYF. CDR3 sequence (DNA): TGTGCCAGCAGCGTACGACTAGCGGATCCCTACGAGCAGTACTTC. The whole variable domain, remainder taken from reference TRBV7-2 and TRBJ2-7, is GAGVSQSPSNKVTEKGKDVELRCDPISGHTALYWYRQSLGQGLEFLIYFQGNSAPDKSGLPSDRFSAERTGGSVSTLTIQRTQQEDSAVYLCASSVRLADPYEQYFGPGTRLTVT.

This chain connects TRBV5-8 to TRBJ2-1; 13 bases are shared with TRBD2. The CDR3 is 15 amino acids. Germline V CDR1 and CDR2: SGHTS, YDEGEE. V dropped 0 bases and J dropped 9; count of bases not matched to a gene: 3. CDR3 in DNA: TGTGCCAGCAGCTTGGGGGGACTAGCGGGACTTGAGCAGTTCTTC. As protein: CASSLGGLAGLEQFF.

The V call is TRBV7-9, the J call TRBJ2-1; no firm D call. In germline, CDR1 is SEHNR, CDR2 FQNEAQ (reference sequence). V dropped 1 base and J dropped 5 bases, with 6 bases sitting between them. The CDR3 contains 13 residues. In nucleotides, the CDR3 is TGTGCCAGCAGCTTAGACTCAAACAATGAGCAGTTCTTC. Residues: CASSLDSNNEQFF. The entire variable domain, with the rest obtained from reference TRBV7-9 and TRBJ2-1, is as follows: DTGVSQNPRHKITKRGQNVTFRCDPISEHNRLYWYRQTLGQGPEFLTYFQNEAQLEKSRLLSDRFSAERPKGSFSTLEIQRTEQGDSAMYLCASSLDSNNEQFFGPGTRLTVL.